What follows are 32 T cell receptor beta chains derived from one specimen sequenced in a study of shared clonotypes between healthy human individuals. This table comes from immunoSEQ multiplex PCR, and its TCRdb copy is limited to in-frame clones, with some not included. The sample has over a million clones; approximately 78% are singletons. Input material: memory CD4+ T cells from PBMCs. This sample's subset: CD45RA-negative fraction. Receptors were obtained from a man between 18 and 35 years old in good health. Some clones in this sample may be carry-over from other donors' samples.

The chain is built from TRBV25-1 and TRBJ1-4; a weak D match, TRBD1 (6 bases). CDR3 size: 14 residues. Germline CDR1 is MGHDK and CDR2 is SYGVNS. V was cut by 5 bases and J by 6 bases, with 13 bases left in between. The CDR3 sequence: CASSLTGWYEKLFF. The CDR3 nucleotides read TGTGCCAGCAGTCTTACAGGGTGGTATGAAAAACTGTTTTTT.

V usage is TRBV10-3 and J usage is TRBJ2-7, with D maybe TRBD2 (5 bases). CDR3 length: 14 amino acids. Germline V CDR1 and CDR2: ENHRY, SYGVKD. V was cut by 0 bases and J by 5 bases, with 11 bases left in between. The CDR3 DNA reads as TGTGCCATCAGTGAGTCAGGGAGTAGGAACGAGCAGTACTTC. It encodes CAISESGSRNEQYF.

The rearrangement uses TRBV5-1 and TRBJ2-1; 8 bases align to TRBD2. This CDR3 has 18 amino acids. Losses at the gene ends were 0 bases for V and 6 bases for J; bases not matched to a gene: 14. Germline V gives CDR1 SGHRS, CDR2 YFSETQ. The CDR3 DNA sequence: TGCGCCAGCAGCTTGGCCCCCTCCGGAGCGGGAGAAAGCAATGAGCAGTTCTTC. This gives the protein CASSLAPSGAGESNEQFF.

The chain is built from TRBV6-6 and TRBJ2-1; 13 positions match TRBD2. The ends lost 6 bases at V and 6 bases at J; junction bases unmatched: 8. The length of the CDR3 is 16 residues. The germline CDR1 and CDR2 sequences are MNHNY and SVGAGI (reference sequence). The CDR3 protein is CASRPTSGRAVNEQFF. The CDR3 DNA reads as TGTGCCAGCAGACCTACTAGCGGGAGGGCCGTCAATGAGCAGTTCTTC.

The chain joins TRBV7-9 to TRBJ1-6; D is undetermined. Germline CDR1 SEHNR, CDR2 FQNEAQ (reference sequence). Between the trimmed V and J ends, which lost 2 bases and 8 bases, there was a span of 4 bases. This CDR3 contains 12 residues. The CDR3 protein is CASSLSDSPLHF. The CDR3, as DNA: TGTGCCAGCAGCTTATCCGATTCACCCCTCCACTTT.

The rearrangement uses TRBV28 and TRBJ1-2; tentative D call: TRBD1 (6 bases). There are 13 residues in the CDR3. Between the trimmed V and J ends, which lost 6 bases and 6 bases, there was a span of 14 bases. Germline V lookup: CDR1 MDHEN, CDR2 SYDVKM. CDR3 sequence reads: CASSRTASNGYTF. As DNA, the CDR3 is TGTGCCAGCAGCCGGACAGCGTCGAATGGCTACACCTTC.

The chain joins TRBV11-3 to TRBJ2-7, with D possibly TRBD2 on 5 matching bases. Deletions cut 5 bases from V and 10 bases from J, with 12 bases between. Germline V CDR1 and CDR2: SGHNT, YENEEA. There are 11 residues in the CDR3. CDR3 nucleotide sequence: TGTGCCAGCAGCCGAAACGGGATACAGTACTTC. It codes for CASSRNGIQYF. The variable domain in full, with the rest retrieved from reference TRBV11-3 and TRBJ2-7, is EAGVVQSPRYKIIEKKQPVAFWCNPISGHNTLYWYLQNLGQGPELLIRYENEEAVDDSQLPKDRFSAERLKGVDSTLKIQPAELGDSAVYLCASSRNGIQYFGPGTRLTVT.

The chain recombines TRBV7-9 with TRBJ1-4; D not certain. Germline CDR1 reads SEHNR; CDR2 reads FQNEAQ (reference sequence). CDR3 length: 14 residues. V was pared by 4 bases and J by 1 base, with 7 bases between. This chain's CDR3 is CASSSRLTNEKLFF. The CDR3 DNA reads TGTGCCAGCAGCTCCCGGCTAACTAATGAAAAACTGTTTTTT.

This clone appeared once. Other DNA sequences in the sample encode the same CDR3. This chain connects TRBV7-9 to TRBJ2-3; 8 bases fit TRBD2. The junction had 5 bases not matched to a gene; V was cut back by 5 bases and J by 4 bases. The germline CDR1 and CDR2 sequences are SEHNR and FQNEAQ (reference sequence). This CDR3 is built from 14 residues. CDR3 coding DNA: TGTGCCAGCAGCCCAGGACTAGCTGCAGATACGCAGTATTTT. This gives the protein CASSPGLAADTQYF.

This sequence joins TRBV19 and TRBJ1-1, with a possible D match to TRBD1 (5 bases). With 8 bases removed from V and 0 bases from J, the gap between germline ends came to 10 bases. CDR3 length: 13 residues. Germline CDR1 is LNHDA and CDR2 is SQIVND (reference sequence). Here the CDR3 reads CASRGHMNTEAFF. The CDR3 bases are TGTGCCAGTCGGGGCCACATGAACACTGAAGCTTTCTTT. The full variable domain, its missing parts supplied by reference TRBV19 and TRBJ1-1, is DGGITQSPKYLFRKEGQNVTLSCEQNLNHDAMYWYRQDPGQGLRLIYYSQIVNDFQKGDIAEGYSVSREKKESFPLTVTSAQKNPTAFYLCASRGHMNTEAFFGQGTRLTVV.

This rearrangement joins TRBV10-3 to TRBJ2-7; TRBD1 aligns across 10 bases. Germline V lookup: CDR1 ENHRY, CDR2 SYGVKD. The CDR3 covers 15 residues. V lost 5 bases and J lost 3; bases outside the gene matches: 7. The CDR3 nucleotides are TGTGCCATCAGTTCGACAGGGGGCTTGGTCTACGAGCAGTACTTC. Translation gives CAISSTGGLVYEQYF.

A remark on this clone: Other DNA sequences in this sample translate to the same CDR3. The CDR3 sequence: CASSLAGTVQETQYF. For the CDR3, the DNA is TGCGCCAGCAGCTTGGCCGGAACAGTCCAAGAGACCCAGTACTTC. This chain links TRBV5-1 with TRBJ2-5, with D unclear. Germline assignment: CDR1 SGHRS and CDR2 YFSETQ. With 0 bases removed from V and 1 base from J, the gap between germline ends came to 10 bases. The CDR3 is made up of 15 amino acids.

The V and J genes are TRBV28 and TRBJ1-2; tentative D call: TRBD1 (6 bases). The germline CDR1 and CDR2 sequences are MDHEN and SYDVKM. V shed 6 bases and J shed 4 bases, with 18 bases lying between them. The CDR3 runs to 15 residues. CDR3 amino acids: CASRPDRSFPYGYTF. The CDR3 nucleotides read TGTGCCAGCAGGCCCGACAGGTCCTTCCCCTATGGCTACACCTTC.

This chain uses TRBV27 with TRBJ1-4; D may be TRBD1 (5 bases). Germline CDR1 reads MNHEY; CDR2 reads SMNVEV (reference sequence). Trimming took off 6 bases at V and 7 bases at J, with 18 bases between the two ends. This CDR3 has 15 amino acids. The CDR3 coding sequence is TGTGCCAGCAGGCCGACAGACCGGTCGGTTGAAAAACTGTTTTTT. Encoded protein: CASRPTDRSVEKLFF.

This chain uses TRBV30 with TRBJ2-1, with D tentatively TRBD2 (7 bases). CDR3 length: 15 amino acids. Trimming stripped 0 bases from V and 6 bases from J, with 15 bases between. Germline CDR1 reads GTSNPN; CDR2 reads SVGIG (reference sequence). CDR3 region: CAWSVGLGGVNEQFF. The CDR3 nucleotides are TGTGCCTGGAGTGTAGGACTAGGGGGAGTCAATGAGCAGTTCTTC.

The CDR3 DNA is TGTGCCAGCACCCTGACTAGCGGGAACCCTAGCTCCTACGAGCAGTACTTC. Its translation is CASTLTSGNPSSYEQYF. The J gene is TRBJ2-7, the V gene TRBV5-5; TRBD2 matches 11 bases. The V and J ends lost 6 bases and 0 bases, in that order; junction bases with no gene match: 11. The CDR3 spans 17 residues. CDR1 is SGHKS and CDR2 is YYEKEE in the germline V gene (reference sequence).

V and J are TRBV12-5 and TRBJ2-1; TRBD1 is a possible D gene (5 bases). This CDR3 region has 18 residues. In germline, CDR1 is LGHNT, CDR2 FRNRAP. V lost 5 bases and J 1 base, leaving 21 bases between the germline ends. The CDR3 protein is CASGPTPRTDISYNEQFF. CDR3 nucleotides: TGTGCTAGTGGTCCCACTCCCCGGACGGACATTTCCTACAATGAGCAGTTCTTC.

The gene calls are TRBV7-3 and TRBJ2-5; 8 nucleotides align to TRBD2. Trimming removed 5 bases from V and 5 bases from J; junction bases left unmatched: 10. CDR3 length equals 15 residues. The germline V gene encodes CDR1 SGHTA and CDR2 FQGTGA. The DNA for the CDR3 is TGTGCCAGCAGCCCCAGCGGGAGAGAGGGCGAGACCCAGTACTTC. As protein: CASSPSGREGETQYF.

The V and J genes are TRBV7-2 and TRBJ2-3; tentative D call: TRBD1 (6 bases). The CDR3 loop spans 13 amino acids. Germline assignment: CDR1 SGHTA and CDR2 FQGNSA. Trimming left V 4 bases short and J 8 bases short, with 13 bases between. The CDR3 region is CASSSTGSATQYF. The CDR3, as DNA: TGTGCCAGCAGCTCCACAGGGTCCGCTACGCAGTATTTT.

About this clone: Other DNA sequences in the sample encode the same CDR3. The chain recombines TRBV10-3 with TRBJ2-5; 8 bases are a match to TRBD1. V was pared by 4 bases and J by 5 bases, with 3 bases of the junction left unmatched. Germline CDR1 and CDR2: ENHRY and SYGVKD. CDR3 length: 13 residues. This CDR3 is CAISAQGGETQYF. The CDR3, as DNA: TGTGCCATCAGTGCACAGGGGGGTGAGACCCAGTACTTC.

The J gene is TRBJ1-1, the V gene TRBV5-5; D not certain. V was trimmed by 1 base and J by 0 bases, leaving 10 bases between them. Per the germline V gene, CDR1 is SGHKS and CDR2 is YYEKEE (reference sequence). The CDR3 has 15 amino acids. CDR3 loop: CASSLYGTMNTEAFF. The CDR3 DNA reads TGTGCCAGCAGCTTGTACGGAACTATGAACACTGAAGCTTTCTTT.

On this clone itself: This CDR3 is also generated by other DNA sequences in the sample. The chain has TRBV7-9 and TRBJ2-7; 7 bases align to TRBD1. V shed 5 bases and J 2 bases; nucleotides not matched to a gene: 3. The CDR3 length is 13 residues. Germline CDR1 is SEHNR and CDR2 is FQNEAQ (reference sequence). Written as DNA, the CDR3 is TGTGCCAGCAGCCTGACAGGGACCTACGAGCAGTACTTC. Amino acid sequence: CASSLTGTYEQYF.

This clone was counted ten times or more. This chain connects TRBV4-1 to TRBJ2-1, with 14 bases that match TRBD2. The germline V gene has CDR1 MGHRA and CDR2 YSYEKL. The J segment lost 8 bases and the V segment lost 1 base, leaving 4 bases of the junction unmatched. There are 16 residues in the CDR3. The CDR3 spells CASSQATSGRADEQFF. CDR3 nucleotide sequence: TGCGCCAGCAGCCAAGCGACTAGCGGGAGGGCCGATGAGCAGTTCTTC.

The CDR3 sequence is CASSQGPSSYEQYF. CDR3 nucleotide sequence: TGCGCCAGCAGCCAAGGACCTAGCTCCTACGAGCAGTACTTC. The chain combines TRBV4-3 with TRBJ2-7, with unresolved D. The CDR3 runs 14 residues. Germline CDR1 is LGHNA and CDR2 is YSLEER. Deletions cut 1 base from V and 0 bases from J, with 7 bases between.

Worth noting for this clone: Additional DNA sequences in this sample encode the identical CDR3. This sequence joins TRBV11-2 and TRBJ2-1, with TRBD2 matching over 11 bases. With 3 bases clipped from V and 4 bases from J, the junction kept 2 bases outside the gene matches. CDR1 and CDR2 from the germline V gene are SGHAT and FQNNGV. This CDR3 region has 15 residues. The CDR3 DNA sequence: TGTGCCAGCAGCTTGGGGACTAGCGGATACAATGAGCAGTTCTTC. Translation: CASSLGTSGYNEQFF.

This chain joins TRBV28 and TRBJ1-6; D not certain. The germline V and J ends were trimmed by 3 bases and 2 bases, with 11 bases remaining between them. The germline gives CDR1 MDHEN, CDR2 SYDVKM. This CDR3 spans 16 amino acids. CDR3: CASSFAESAYNSPLHF. DNA of the CDR3: TGTGCCAGCAGTTTTGCGGAGAGCGCCTATAATTCACCCCTCCACTTT.

The V call is TRBV6-5, the J call TRBJ2-1; 7 bases line up with TRBD2. The CDR3 is made up of 14 amino acids. V dropped 6 bases and J dropped 10; count of bases not matched to a gene: 12. Germline assignment: CDR1 MNHEY and CDR2 SVGAGI. This CDR3 reads CASRGGTLIWEQFF. The CDR3 bases are TGTGCCAGCAGGGGGGGGACTTTGATATGGGAGCAGTTCTTC.

CDR3 nucleotides: TGTGCCAGCAGTCCGGCCCGGACTAGCGGGAGGAGCAATGAGCAGTTCTTC. Amino acid sequence: CASSPARTSGRSNEQFF. The chain has TRBV28 and TRBJ2-1; the match to TRBD2 covers 14 bases. Germline V CDR1 and CDR2: MDHEN, SYDVKM. V shed 5 bases, J shed 6 bases, and the junction held 9 bases outside the gene matches. This CDR3 is built from 17 residues.

V is TRBV27 and J is TRBJ2-2; tentatively, D is TRBD1 or TRBD2 (5 bases each). CDR1 and CDR2 from the germline V gene are MNHEY and SMNVEV (reference sequence). V lost 5 bases, J lost 4 bases, and 11 bases lay in between. The CDR3 consists of 14 residues. CDR3 amino acids: CASSMGPITGELFF. The DNA for the CDR3 is TGTGCCAGCAGTATGGGACCGATCACCGGGGAGCTGTTTTTT.

This clone was counted ten times or more. The genes are TRBV11-3 and TRBJ1-4; 7 bases match TRBD1. CDR1 and CDR2 from the germline V gene are SGHNT and YENEEA. With 4 bases clipped from V and 8 bases from J, the junction kept 16 bases outside the gene matches. The CDR3 runs 17 residues. The CDR3 sequence: CASSSRPSQGTREKLFF. DNA of the CDR3: TGTGCCAGCAGCTCTCGGCCCTCACAGGGGACGAGGGAAAAACTGTTTTTT.

The rearrangement links TRBV6-1 to TRBJ2-7, with 8 bases that match TRBD1. The germline gives CDR1 MNHNS, CDR2 SASEGT. The CDR3 is made up of 18 amino acids. With 2 bases clipped from V and 0 bases from J, the junction kept 12 bases outside the gene matches. The CDR3 loop reads CASSERAGGSGVSYEQYF. DNA of the CDR3: TGTGCCAGCAGTGAAAGGGCAGGGGGCTCAGGAGTCTCCTACGAGCAGTACTTC.

This clone was detected only once. The chain has TRBV10-3 and TRBJ2-7; D may be TRBD2 (6 bases). V lost 8 bases and J lost 0, with 17 bases in between. CDR1 and CDR2 (germline): ENHRY, SYGVKD. The CDR3 contains 15 residues. The CDR3 coding sequence is TGTGCCATCGCAGCCAGCGGGCTCAGCTCCTACGAGCAGTACTTC. Its protein product is CAIAASGLSSYEQYF.